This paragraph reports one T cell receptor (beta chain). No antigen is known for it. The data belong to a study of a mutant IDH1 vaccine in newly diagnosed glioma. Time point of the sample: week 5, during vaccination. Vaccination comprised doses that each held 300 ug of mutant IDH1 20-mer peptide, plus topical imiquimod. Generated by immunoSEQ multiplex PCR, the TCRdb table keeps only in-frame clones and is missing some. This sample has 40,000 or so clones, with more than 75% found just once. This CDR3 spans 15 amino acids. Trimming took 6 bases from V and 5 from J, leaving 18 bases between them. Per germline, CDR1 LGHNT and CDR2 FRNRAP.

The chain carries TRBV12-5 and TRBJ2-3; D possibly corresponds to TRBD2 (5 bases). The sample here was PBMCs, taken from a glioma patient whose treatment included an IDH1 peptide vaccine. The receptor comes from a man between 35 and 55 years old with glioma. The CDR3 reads CASGPGRGTQDTQYF. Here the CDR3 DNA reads TGTGCTAGTGGCCCGGGTCGGGGAACACAAGATACGCAGTATTTT. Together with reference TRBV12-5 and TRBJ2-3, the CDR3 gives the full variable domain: DARVTQTPRHKVTEMGQEVTMRCQPILGHNTVFWYRQTMMQGLELLAYFRNRAPLDDSGMPKDRFSAEMPDATLATLKIQPSEPRDSAVYFCASGPGRGTQDTQYFGPGTRLTVL.